A selection of T cell receptor beta chains follows, all from one sample in a study of regulatory T cells in long-lasting Graves disease. TCRdb re-called the multiplex PCR reads through MiXCR, storing one row per CDR3 protein. This repertoire shows around 450,000 distinct CDR3 sequences, 20% to 25% found once; its top ten account for over 6%. The sequences come from peripheral blood mononuclear cells (PBMCs), collected when the disease was refractory, from a patient treated with antithyroid drugs. The receptors originated from a female donor with Graves disease. Each CDR3 is given with its conserved first and last residue. D genes are given only for firm matches. Clone size is not always given. Where it is, it says once, few, many or a class for expanded clones.

>.|TRBJ1-2|TRBV24-1|many
TGTGCCACCAGTGATTTGCTTTGGGACGGTAACTATGGCTACACCTTC
CATSDLLWDGNYGYTF
>.|TRBJ1-1|TRBV28|.
TGTGCCAGCAGTCGGCCGGGGGGCGTTGGCACTGAAGCTTTCTTT
CASSRPGGVGTEAFF
>.|TRBJ1-2|TRBV27|many
TGTGCCAGCAGCCGAGAAGGGGGTAACTATGGCTACACCTTC
CASSREGGNYGYTF
>.|TRBJ2-6|TRBV7-3|many
TGTGCCAGCCGACTCGCCGGGGCCAACGTCCTGACTTTC
CASRLAGANVLTF
>.|TRBJ1-1|TRBV20-1|few
TGCAGTGCTAGAGATGGTGCAGGGGTTGACACTGAAGCTTTCTTT
CSARDGAGVDTEAFF
>.|TRBJ1-5|TRBV28|many
TGTGCCAGCAGTTTATTGACCCGGACGGATAGCAATCAGCCCCAGCATTTT
CASSLLTRTDSNQPQHF
>.|TRBJ1-1|TRBV29-1|.
TGCAGCGTCGCCCCAGACACTGAAGCTTTCTTT
CSVAPDTEAFF
>TRBD1|TRBJ2-1|TRBV19|few
TGTGCCAGTAGTACCGGGACAGGGCCGGAGTTCTTC
CASSTGTGPEFF
>TRBD2|TRBJ2-7|TRBV27|.
TGTGCCAGCATAGATGGACTAGCGAAAGAGCAGTACTTC
CASIDGLAKEQYF
>TRBD1|TRBJ2-7|TRBV5-1|.
TGCGCCAGCAGCTTGGAAGGACAGGGGGCCGCATCCTACGAGCAGTACTTC
CASSLEGQGAASYEQYF
>.|TRBJ1-4|TRBV27|few
TGTGCCAGCAGTCCGCACAGAGCAACTAATGAAAAACTGTTTTTT
CASSPHRATNEKLFF
>.|TRBJ1-6|TRBV27|many
TGTGCCAGCAGTTTATGGGATAATTCACCCCTCCACTTT
CASSLWDNSPLHF
>.|TRBJ1-1|TRBV5-1|.
TGCGCCAGCAGCCCACAATGGAACACTGAAGCTTTCTTT
CASSPQWNTEAFF
>.|TRBJ2-5|TRBV30|.
TGTGCCTGGAGCTCTGGTGCCCTCCAAGAGACCCAGTACTTC
CAWSSGALQETQYF
>.|TRBJ2-2|TRBV5-1|many
TGCGCCAGCAGCTGGGACGCCGGGGAGCTGTTTTTT
CASSWDAGELFF
>.|TRBJ2-5|TRBV28|.
TGTGCCAGCAGGAACGGGGTGGGCGAAAGGACCCAGTACTTC
CASRNGVGERTQYF
>.|TRBJ1-2|TRBV19|.
TGTGCCAGTAGCCGACAGGTTTTGAATGGCTACACCTTC
CASSRQVLNGYTF
>.|TRBJ1-5|TRBV2|many
TGTGCCAGCAGTGAAGGAGGGACGCCCCAGCATTTT
CASSEGGTPQHF
>TRBD2|TRBJ2-7|TRBV20-1|.
TGCAGTGCTAGAGGGCTAGCGGGGTCCTACGAGCAGTACTTC
CSARGLAGSYEQYF
>.|TRBJ2-5|TRBV5-1|few
TGCGCCAGCAGTATGGACCCGGGGGGCAGCGAGACCCAGTACTTC
CASSMDPGGSETQYF
>TRBD1|TRBJ1-2|TRBV9|many
TGTGCCAGCAGCGTAGAATGGACAGGGTATGGCTACACCTTC
CASSVEWTGYGYTF
>.|TRBJ1-1|TRBV5-6|.
TGTGCCAGCAGCTTGGGGTCAGGGTGGGGTCTGAACACTGAAGCTTTCTTT
CASSLGSGWGLNTEAFF
>TRBD2|TRBJ2-7|TRBV19|few
TGTGCCAGTAGTATTCGCCTAGCGGGAGCCTACGAGCAGTACTTC
CASSIRLAGAYEQYF
>.|TRBJ1-1|TRBV18|.
TGTGCCAGCTCACTAAACCAGGGAAGGGGCACTGAAGCTTTCTTT
CASSLNQGRGTEAFF
>.|TRBJ1-1|TRBV6-1|.
TGTGCCAGCAGTCCGCCTATAGCTACGAACACTGAAGCTTCCTTT
CASSPPIATNTEASF
>TRBD2|TRBJ2-4|TRBV6-1|many
TGTGCCAGCGGACTAGCGGGCGCCAAAAACATTCAGTACTTC
CASGLAGAKNIQYF
>TRBD2|TRBJ2-3|TRBV12-3/TRBV12-4|.
TGTGCCAGCAACCCCCTGAATAGCGGGAGTGCGGATACGCAGTATTTT
CASNPLNSGSADTQYF
>.|TRBJ1-1|TRBV3-1|many
TGTGCCAGCAGCCAAGATCACGGGGGGGACACTGAAGCTTTCTTT
CASSQDHGGDTEAFF
>.|TRBJ1-3|TRBV30|few
TGTGCCTGGGGAGGGGGAAACACCATATATTTT
CAWGGGNTIYF
>.|TRBJ1-6|TRBV27|.
TGTGCCAGCAGTTCCGGGGTGGGATCACCCCTCCACTTT
CASSSGVGSPLHF
>.|TRBJ2-7|TRBV20-1|few
TGCAGTGCTGGAGCGGGCGGACCCTACGAGCAGTACTTC
CSAGAGGPYEQYF
>TRBD2|TRBJ2-5|TRBV3-1|.
TGTGCCAGCAGCCAGGGACTAGCGGGGACCCAAGAGACCCAGTACTTC
CASSQGLAGTQETQYF
>.|TRBJ1-6|TRBV6-5|.
TGTGCCAGCAGTTACGCCGGGTTCTATTCACCCCTCCACTTT
CASSYAGFYSPLHF
>TRBD2|TRBJ2-5|TRBV5-1|.
TGCGCCAGCACCTCCGGGAGGGGAGCAGAGACCCAGTACTTC
CASTSGRGAETQYF
>TRBD1|TRBJ2-5|TRBV29-1|many
TGCAGCGTTGATGATAAGGGCAGGGGGCTAGAGACCCAGTACTTC
CSVDDKGRGLETQYF
>.|TRBJ2-5|TRBV28|many
TGTGCCAGAGGGGGGGACAGTGACCAAGAGACCCAGTACTTC
CARGGDSDQETQYF
>.|TRBJ2-2|TRBV6-1|.
TGTGCTAGCACTTGGAGTCCCGGGGAGCTGTTTTTT
CASTWSPGELFF
>.|TRBJ1-6|TRBV20-1|few
TGCAGTGCTAGAGTCAAATTTGCGACGTATAATTCACCCCTCCACTTT
CSARVKFATYNSPLHF
>TRBD2|TRBJ2-2|TRBV7-9|.
TGTGCCAGCAGCGGGGGACTAGCGGGATCTGCGGGGGAGCTGTTTTTT
CASSGGLAGSAGELFF
>TRBD1|TRBJ2-1|TRBV6-1|.
TGTGCCAGCAGTAACCAGGGGGATATCTACAATGAGCAGTTCTTC
CASSNQGDIYNEQFF
>TRBD1|TRBJ1-2|TRBV7-9|few
TGTGCCAGCAGCTTAGAGCCGGACAGGGGCAGAGGCTACACCTTC
CASSLEPDRGRGYTF
>.|TRBJ2-2|TRBV30|.
TGTGCCTGGAGTTTTGGAGGTACCGGGGAGCTGTTTTTT
CAWSFGGTGELFF
>.|TRBJ2-5|TRBV12-5|many
TGTGCTAGTGTTGAGTGGGACACCCAAGAGACCCAGTACTTC
CASVEWDTQETQYF
>.|TRBJ1-1|TRBV29-1|few
TGCAGCGCCGCGAGTGGGACCACTGAAGCTTTCTTT
CSAASGTTEAFF
>.|TRBJ1-2|TRBV15|few
TGTGCCACCAGCAGAGATGCCGACCGAAACTATGGCTACACCTTC
CATSRDADRNYGYTF
>.|TRBJ1-5|TRBV7-2|.
TGTGCCAGCAGCAAGAACCAGGGTTATAGCAATCAGCCCCAGCATTTT
CASSKNQGYSNQPQHF
>.|TRBJ2-2|TRBV11-3|few
TGTGCCAGCAGCTTAGTAGGGACGCCGAACACCGGGGAGCTGTTTTTT
CASSLVGTPNTGELFF
>TRBD1|TRBJ2-7|TRBV20-1|few
TGCAGTGCTAGCCGTGAGGGGACAGGAGGCTACGAGCAGTACTTC
CSASREGTGGYEQYF
>TRBD2|TRBJ2-5|TRBV7-9|many
TGTGCCAGCAGCGTTGGACTAGCGGGGAAAGAGACCCAGTACTTC
CASSVGLAGKETQYF
>.|TRBJ2-5|TRBV28|many
TGTGCCAGCAGCTACCCTCTGACGGGACGTAACGTGGAGACCCAGTACTTC
CASSYPLTGRNVETQYF
>.|TRBJ1-1|TRBV12-5|many
TGTGCTAGTGGTTTGGTACTGGGCAGGATGAACACTGAAGCTTTCTTT
CASGLVLGRMNTEAFF
>TRBD1|TRBJ1-6|TRBV18|.
TGTGCCAGCTCAGCCGGGACAGGGGATTCACCCCTCCACTTT
CASSAGTGDSPLHF
>TRBD1|TRBJ2-5|TRBV19|few
TGTGCCAGCCACCCCATCGGGACAGGGGGCCGGGAGACCCAGTACTTC
CASHPIGTGGRETQYF
>TRBD1|TRBJ1-2|TRBV27|.
TGTGCCAGCAGTTTAAGGACAGGTCCCATAGCTAACTATGGCTACACCTTC
CASSLRTGPIANYGYTF
>.|TRBJ1-2|TRBV9|few
TGTGCCAGCAGCGGAGAGGGGATTGTCTATGGCTACACCTTC
CASSGEGIVYGYTF
>TRBD1|TRBJ1-2|TRBV6-5|many
TGTGCCAGCAGTTCCTCCGGGACAGCGCTTTATGGCTACACCTTC
CASSSSGTALYGYTF
>TRBD1|TRBJ1-2|TRBV28|many
TGTGCCAGCAGCCCTGGACAGGGAGAAGGCTACACCTTC
CASSPGQGEGYTF
>TRBD2|TRBJ2-2|TRBV12-3/TRBV12-4|many
TGTGCCAGCAACCTAGCGGGAATAATAGGGGAGCTGTTTTTT
CASNLAGIIGELFF
>.|TRBJ1-5|TRBV5-6|once
TGTGCCAGCAGCTTGGAGGGGGGACCCTATAGCAATCAGCCCCAGCATTTT
CASSLEGGPYSNQPQHF